Following are 18 T cell receptor beta chains from one sample sequenced in a study of CD8+ T cells in alopecia areata. Treatment denoted: oral pan-JAK inhibitor, 5-10 mg twice daily. RNA was extracted and reverse transcribed into cDNA as the sequencing template. Repertoires were generated with immunoSEQ multiplex PCR, while TCRdb's copy carries only in-frame clones and drops some. This table has fewer than 150,000 clones, 82% appearing once. The source was CD8+ T cells sorted from blood, collected at week 4, from a patient treated with tofacitinib. These receptors all stem from a human donor with alopecia areata.

This chain uses TRBV7-9 with TRBJ2-5; D unclear. The V gene's germline CDR1 is SEHNR and CDR2 FQNEAQ (reference sequence). The germline V and J ends were trimmed by 5 bases and 4 bases, with 8 bases remaining between them. CDR3 size: 12 residues. CDR3 sequence reads: CASSPAAETQYF. In nucleotides, the CDR3 is TGTGCCAGCAGCCCGGCGGCAGAGACCCAGTACTTC.

V gene TRBV6-5 combines with J gene TRBJ2-7; no definite D call. Germline V gene lookup returns CDR1 MNHEY and CDR2 SVGAGI. The V and J ends lost 5 bases and 2 bases respectively, with 13 bases between them. There are 14 residues in the CDR3. The CDR3 nucleotides read TGTGCCAGCAGTGCCATTGACAACACCTACGAGCAGTACTTC. It yields the protein CASSAIDNTYEQYF.

The chain has TRBV14 and TRBJ2-2, with a tentative D call TRBD1 (6 bases). V was trimmed by 0 bases and J by 3 bases, leaving 14 bases between them. CDR3 length equals 17 residues. Germline CDR1 and CDR2: SGHDN and FVKESK. Written as DNA, the CDR3 is TGTGCCAGCAGCCAAGATCTTTTAGGACAGTACACCGGGGAGCTGTTTTTT. This codes for CASSQDLLGQYTGELFF.

J is TRBJ2-1 and V is TRBV5-1, with D possibly matching TRBD2 (6 bases). Germline CDR1 is SGHRS and CDR2 is YFSETQ. V was cut by 6 bases and J by 0 bases, with 10 bases left in between. The CDR3 totals 14 residues. CDR3: CASNRGNSYNEQFF. The DNA for the CDR3 is TGCGCCAGCAATCGGGGGAACTCCTACAATGAGCAGTTCTTC.

The chain employs TRBV5-6 and TRBJ2-1; D not resolved. V dropped 0 bases and J dropped 3 bases, with 4 bases sitting between them. CDR3 size: 13 residues. The germline V gene encodes CDR1 SGHDT and CDR2 YYEEEE. Here the CDR3 reads CASSLGLYNEQFF. The CDR3 DNA sequence: TGTGCCAGCAGCTTGGGCCTCTACAATGAGCAGTTCTTC.

The rearrangement joins TRBV9 to TRBJ2-3; no reliable D call. Looked up from germline, CDR1 is SGDLS and CDR2 is YYNGEE. The CDR3 sequence is 14 residues long. V shed 0 bases and J shed 5 bases, with 10 bases lying between them. This CDR3 is CASSVETPGDTQYF. CDR3 nucleotides: TGTGCCAGCAGCGTAGAAACTCCTGGAGATACGCAGTATTTT.

The chain combines TRBV6-4 with TRBJ1-2; 9 bases match TRBD1. CDR3 length: 13 residues. The trim removed 7 bases at V and 6 bases at J, leaving 6 bases unmatched. Germline lookup yields CDR1 MRHNA and CDR2 SNTAGT. CDR3 in amino acids: CASTRQGGDGYTF. The CDR3 bases are TGTGCCAGCACTAGACAGGGGGGAGATGGCTACACCTTC.

The chain carries TRBV2 and TRBJ2-7; TRBD2 is a possible D gene (6 bases). This CDR3 contains 14 residues. CDR1 and CDR2 (germline): SNHLY, FYNNEI. The V end lost 5 bases, the J end lost 2 bases, and 13 bases lay between the germline ends. This chain's CDR3 is CASSWQGGTYEQYF. Here the CDR3 DNA reads TGTGCCAGCAGTTGGCAGGGAGGAACCTACGAGCAGTACTTC.

This chain joins TRBV7-2 and TRBJ2-7, with D possibly being TRBD2 (6 bases). The length of the CDR3 is 15 residues. Germline V gives CDR1 SGHTA, CDR2 FQGNSA. The V gene lost 1 base and the J gene lost 0 bases, with 10 bases spanning the gap. The CDR3 DNA is TGTGCCAGCAGCTTAGTGGAGGGAGCCTCCTACGAGCAGTACTTC. This translates into CASSLVEGASYEQYF.

The J gene is TRBJ2-5, the V gene TRBV6-5, with no clear D. Matching the DNA end better, TRBJ2-7 makes the J call doubtful. This CDR3 region has 14 residues. Per the germline V gene, CDR1 is MNHEY and CDR2 is SVGAGI. This chain's CDR3 is CASSYTDRAYEQYF. CDR3 DNA: TGTGCCAGCAGTTATACGGACCGGGCCTACGAGCAGTACTTC.

Points on this clone: The same CDR3 is also encoded by other DNA sequences in this sample. The rearrangement joins TRBV9 to TRBJ2-3, with 7 bases that match TRBD2. J gave up 1 base and V 4 bases, and 3 bases lay outside the gene matches. There are 14 residues in the CDR3. Germline CDR1 reads SGDLS; CDR2 reads YYNGEE. The CDR3 loop is CASSPRGGTDTQYF. The CDR3 DNA reads TGTGCCAGCAGCCCACGGGGGGGCACAGATACGCAGTATTTT.

This chain connects TRBV4-1 to TRBJ2-7; D not resolved. There are 13 residues in the CDR3. Germline V CDR1 and CDR2: MGHRA, YSYEKL. V gave up 1 base and J gave up 7 bases, with 11 bases separating them. The CDR3 DNA follows: TGCGCCAGCAGCCAAGGGTTAGTGGGGGAGCAGTACTTC. It translates to CASSQGLVGEQYF.

The V and J genes are TRBV5-1 and TRBJ2-5; TRBD2 is a possible D gene (5 bases). The germline V and J ends were trimmed by 1 base and 2 bases, with 15 bases remaining between them. CDR1 is SGHRS, CDR2 YFSETQ, per germline. This CDR3 region has 16 residues. The CDR3 protein is CASSLLRGRVQETQYF. CDR3 nucleotides: TGCGCCAGCAGCTTGCTCCGGGGAAGGGTACAAGAGACCCAGTACTTC.

V and J are TRBV19 and TRBJ1-2; 10 positions agree with TRBD1. Germline CDR1 reads LNHDA; CDR2 reads SQIVND (reference sequence). The CDR3 consists of 15 residues. The V gene end was trimmed by 3 bases and the J gene end by 3 bases; junction bases not matched to a gene: 4. The DNA of the CDR3 is TGTGCCAGTAGTATCGGGACAGGGGCGCACTATGGCTACACCTTC. Protein sequence: CASSIGTGAHYGYTF.

This chain uses TRBV5-6 with TRBJ2-5; D is tentatively TRBD1 or TRBD2 (5 bases each). Germline V gene lookup returns CDR1 SGHDT and CDR2 YYEEEE. Trimming took 3 bases from V and 2 from J, leaving 17 bases between them. The CDR3 is made up of 16 amino acids. This CDR3 reads CASSSSWGRDQETQYF. The CDR3 bases are TGTGCCAGCAGCTCAAGTTGGGGCCGGGATCAAGAGACCCAGTACTTC.

In its sample, this clone was seen once. This chain links TRBV4-1 with TRBJ2-5, with a tentative D call TRBD1 (6 bases). There are 17 residues in the CDR3. The V end was cut by 1 base, the J end by 3 bases, with 18 bases between. Per germline, CDR1 MGHRA and CDR2 YSYEKL. CDR3: CASSQGHGGVGEETQYF. In DNA, the CDR3 is TGCGCCAGCAGCCAAGGCCATGGGGGCGTCGGGGAAGAGACCCAGTACTTC.

The chain has TRBV27 and TRBJ2-7; 13 positions agree with TRBD2. CDR3 size: 14 residues. Per germline, CDR1 MNHEY and CDR2 SMNVEV (reference sequence). The V segment lost 5 bases and the J segment 5 bases; nucleotides outside the gene matches: 3. CDR3 residues: CASSTTSGGHEQYF. The CDR3 nucleotides are TGTGCCAGCAGTACGACTAGCGGGGGGCACGAGCAGTACTTC.

The chain is built from TRBV30 and TRBJ1-1; weak D call: TRBD1 (5 bases). Trimming cost V 1 base and J 0 bases, with 12 bases left between them. Germline V gene data show CDR1 as GTSNPN and CDR2 as SVGIG (reference sequence). This CDR3 contains 15 residues. The CDR3, as DNA: TGTGCCTGGAGTGGGGGGTACGGCTTGAACACTGAAGCTTTCTTT. This gives the protein CAWSGGYGLNTEAFF.